The TCR beta chain under discussion was sequenced for a study of molecular identifiers for immune sequencing clone quantification. V lost 5 bases and J lost 0, with 14 bases in between. Per the germline V gene, CDR1 is MDHEN and CDR2 is SYDVKM. The CDR3 extends over 17 amino acids. TCRdb passed the PCR reads through MiXCR, listing each CDR3 protein once. Of 85,000 to 130,000 distinct CDR3 sequences in the sample, under 40% are singletons; the top ten hold about 4.2%. The clonotype comes from a human donor in good health. Some libraries in this study had Jurkat cell RNA spiked in. The sequenced material came from naive CD8+ T cells from blood, with Jurkat cell RNA spiked in. Stated subset: FACS-sorted CD8+CD4-CCR7+CD45RA+ naive T cells. The V and J genes are TRBV28 and TRBJ2-6; D gene unclear. The CDR3 loop reads CASSLLEDGSGANVLTF. CDR3 in DNA: TGTGCCAGCAGTCTACTCGAGGACGGCTCTGGGGCCAACGTCCTGACTTTC.